Described below is a single T cell receptor beta chain sequence and its context. The clone's antigen remains unknown. No base quality values were provided; no much bigger clone lies one nucleotide off. The record originates from a study of PD-1 blockade in classical Hodgkin lymphoma (dated by TCRdb to 2018 to 2020). Turning to the overall study: Nivolumab dosing was 3 mg/kg intravenously every 2 weeks, continuing until either disease progression or unacceptable toxicity. The study used CyTOF and TCR beta sequencing to define a peripheral blood immune signature of response to PD-1 blockade in classical Hodgkin lymphoma.

In the paper's terms, the time point label means: cycle 1 day 1 (C1D1), immediately before nivolumab initiation. Every trial patient had relapsed following autologous stem cell transplantation, and prior brentuximab vedotin exposure was what differed among cohorts A, B and C. A total of roughly 57 patients with relapsed/refractory classical Hodgkin lymphoma made up the trial cohort, and each patient's best overall response was complete response, partial response or progressive disease. Single-agent nivolumab was administered to trial patients in the multi-cohort phase II CheckMate 205 trial. An independent review committee assessed best overall response using the 2007 International Working Group response criteria. Trial PBMCs were collected immediately before nivolumab initiation (C1D1) and during therapy at cycle 2 day 1 and cycle 4 day 1. Peripheral blood was collected in 8 mL Vacutainer Cell Preparation Tubes, from which PBMCs were isolated by centrifugation and then cryopreserved.

V loses 0 bases at its end and J loses 9 bases; junction bases beyond the gene matches: 4. The germline V gene sets CDR1 to MDHEN and CDR2 to SYDVKM. The CDR3 runs 16 amino acids, cysteine and phenylalanine included. The retained sequence is limited to the CDR3, 48 bases, with the frame set at the first base. The research as a whole found: CD4+ but not CD8+ TCR diversity rose significantly by C4D1 (p=0.0027 vs p=0.16), most apparent in complete responders (p=0.02). Diversity was lower in patients who began nivolumab less than 1 year after ASCT, so these patients were left out of later analyses to avoid confounding by immune reconstitution. Baseline TCR diversity was reported to be lower in newly diagnosed patients than in healthy donors, and even lower in relapsed/refractory patients. The study covered only a single clinical trial cohort, and the causes of the repertoire differences, possibly disease activity or prior therapy, were still not defined. Among trial patients, those achieving complete response had baseline diversity similar to that of newly diagnosed patients, while diversity was significantly lower in partial responders and progressors.

The Qiagen DNeasy kit was used to extract genomic DNA both from unsorted PBMCs and from the negatively selected CD4+ and CD8+ fractions. Using primers that anneal to V and J segments, immunoSEQ multiplex PCR amplified the TCR beta CDR3 regions. A synthetic immune receptor repertoire was used to minimize amplification bias, and remaining bias was computationally removed after sequencing. The paper's processing steps were these. Custom Python scripts were used to quantify repertoire diversity as the Shannon entropy index. The unsorted, CD4+ and CD8+ repertoires were each analyzed separately, with the exception of combined analyses, where CD4+ and CD8+ sequences were merged in silico. Clonal expansion was defined as at least a 2-fold frequency increase after treatment relative to C1D1, with a pseudocount of 0.5 for undetected baseline clones. Singleton clones were defined as clones with 0 or 1 copy at C1D1, and non-singleton clones were defined as clones with 2 or more copies. Clones expanded in unsorted samples were labelled as CD4+, CD8+ or unknown by matching protein sequences in sorted samples from the same patient. Wilcoxon tests on paired samples were used to test changes in diversity from C1D1 to C4D1. TCRdb provides this immuneACCESS table in a form limited to in-frame rearrangements. Some clones are lacking; in checked studies, under half of them reflect an unresolved V gene, and why the rest are absent is not known. The DNA was the basis for D and trimming; V, J and clone size are from that table. Here the sample has 20,000 to 25,000 clones; roughly two thirds occur a single time. The ten largest clones capture approximately 15% of the sample.

The sample consisted of peripheral blood mononuclear cells (PBMCs), taken at baseline. This chain joins TRBV28 to TRBJ2-1, with 14 bases aligning to TRBD2. This clonotype originated in a human donor with classical Hodgkin lymphoma. The bases read TGTGCCAGCAGTTTATGGGGGACTAGCGGGAGTACTGAGCAGTTCTTC. Translated, it reads CASSLWGTSGSTEQFF.